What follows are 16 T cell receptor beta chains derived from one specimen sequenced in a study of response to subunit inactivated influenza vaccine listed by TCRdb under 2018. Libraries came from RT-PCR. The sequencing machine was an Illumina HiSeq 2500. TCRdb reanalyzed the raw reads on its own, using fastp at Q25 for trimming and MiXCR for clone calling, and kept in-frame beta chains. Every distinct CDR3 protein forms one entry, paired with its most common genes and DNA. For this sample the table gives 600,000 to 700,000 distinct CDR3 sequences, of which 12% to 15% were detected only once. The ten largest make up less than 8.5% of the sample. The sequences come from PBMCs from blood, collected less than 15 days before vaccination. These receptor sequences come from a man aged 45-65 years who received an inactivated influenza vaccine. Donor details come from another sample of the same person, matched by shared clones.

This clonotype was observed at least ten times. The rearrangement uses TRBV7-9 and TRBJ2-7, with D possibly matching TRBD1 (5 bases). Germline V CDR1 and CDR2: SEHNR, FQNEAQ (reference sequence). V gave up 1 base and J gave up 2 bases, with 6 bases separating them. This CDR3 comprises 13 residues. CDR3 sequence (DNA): TGTGCCAGCAGCTTAGTGGGGCCCTACGAGCAGTACTTC. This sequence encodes CASSLVGPYEQYF. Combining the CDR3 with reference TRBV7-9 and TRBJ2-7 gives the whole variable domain DTGVSQNPRHKITKRGQNVTFRCDPISEHNRLYWYRQTLGQGPEFLTYFQNEAQLEKSRLLSDRFSAERPKGSFSTLEIQRTEQGDSAMYLCASSLVGPYEQYFGPGTRLTVT.

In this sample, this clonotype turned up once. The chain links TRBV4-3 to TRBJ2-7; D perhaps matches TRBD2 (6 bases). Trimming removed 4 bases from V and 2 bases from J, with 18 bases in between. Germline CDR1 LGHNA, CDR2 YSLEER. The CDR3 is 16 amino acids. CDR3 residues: CASSRTLGGTTYEQYF. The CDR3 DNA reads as TGCGCCAGCAGCCGAACTCTAGGAGGGACGACCTACGAGCAGTACTTC.

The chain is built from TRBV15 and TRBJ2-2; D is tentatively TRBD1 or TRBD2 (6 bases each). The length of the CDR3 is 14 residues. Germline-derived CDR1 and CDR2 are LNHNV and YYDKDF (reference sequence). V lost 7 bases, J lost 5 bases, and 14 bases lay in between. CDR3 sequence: CATKQGGGTGELFF. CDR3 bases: TGTGCCACCAAGCAAGGGGGAGGAACCGGGGAGCTGTTTTTT.

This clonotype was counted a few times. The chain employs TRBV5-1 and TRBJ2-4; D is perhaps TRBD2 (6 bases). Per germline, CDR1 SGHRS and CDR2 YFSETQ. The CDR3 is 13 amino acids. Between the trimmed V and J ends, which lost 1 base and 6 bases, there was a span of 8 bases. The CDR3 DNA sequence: TGCGCCAGCAGCTTGAAGGGAGGAAACATTCAGTACTTC. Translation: CASSLKGGNIQYF.

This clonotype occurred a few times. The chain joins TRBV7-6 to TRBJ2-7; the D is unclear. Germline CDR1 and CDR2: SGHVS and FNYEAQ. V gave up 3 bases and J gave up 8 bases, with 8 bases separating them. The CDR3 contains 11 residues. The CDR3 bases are TGTGCCAGCAGCTTCGGATTACAGCAGTACTTC. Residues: CASSFGLQQYF.

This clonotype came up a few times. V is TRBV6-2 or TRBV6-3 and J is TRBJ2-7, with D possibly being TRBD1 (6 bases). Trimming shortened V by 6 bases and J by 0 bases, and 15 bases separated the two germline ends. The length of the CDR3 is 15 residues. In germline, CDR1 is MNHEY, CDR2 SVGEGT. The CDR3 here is CASSTLTGDSYEQYF. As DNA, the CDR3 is TGTGCCAGCAGCACCCTGACAGGAGACTCCTACGAGCAGTACTTC.

CDR3 loop: CASNSKDGRFDTQYF. The CDR3, as DNA: TGTGCCAGCAACTCGAAAGACGGGCGTTTTGATACGCAGTATTTT. The chain joins TRBV7-8 to TRBJ2-3, with D hard to call. CDR1 and CDR2 from the germline V gene are SGHVS and FQNEAQ. The CDR3 is made up of 15 amino acids. Between the trimmed V and J ends, which lost 7 bases and 6 bases, there was a span of 20 bases.

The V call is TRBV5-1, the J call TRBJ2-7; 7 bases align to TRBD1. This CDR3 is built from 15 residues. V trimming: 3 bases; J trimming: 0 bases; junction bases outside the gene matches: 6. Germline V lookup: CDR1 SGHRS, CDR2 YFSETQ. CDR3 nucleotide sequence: TGCGCCAGCAGCTCCCCCGGGACAGCCTCCTACGAGCAGTACTTC. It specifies CASSSPGTASYEQYF. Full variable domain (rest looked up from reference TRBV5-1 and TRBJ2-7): KAGVTQTPRYLIKTRGQQVTLSCSPISGHRSVSWYQQTPGQGLQFLFEYFSETQRNKGNFPGRFSGRQFSNSRSEMNVSTLELGDSALYLCASSSPGTASYEQYFGPGTRLTVT.

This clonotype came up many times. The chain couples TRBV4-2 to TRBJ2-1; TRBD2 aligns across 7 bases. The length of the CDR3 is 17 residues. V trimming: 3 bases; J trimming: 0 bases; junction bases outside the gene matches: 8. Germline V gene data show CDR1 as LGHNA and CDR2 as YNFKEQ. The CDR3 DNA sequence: TGTGCCAGCAGCCACACGATCCGGGGGGTCTCCTACAATGAGCAGTTCTTC. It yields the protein CASSHTIRGVSYNEQFF.

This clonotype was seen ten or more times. CDR3 region: CASSPQDRDTQYF. The CDR3 region has the DNA TGTGCCAGCAGCCCGCAGGACAGAGATACGCAGTATTTT. The chain links TRBV5-5 to TRBJ2-3; the D gene is possibly TRBD1 (6 bases). The CDR3 has 13 amino acids. The ends were cut back, 4 bases at V and 5 bases at J, with 11 bases in the middle. Germline CDR1 is SGHKS and CDR2 is YYEKEE (reference sequence).

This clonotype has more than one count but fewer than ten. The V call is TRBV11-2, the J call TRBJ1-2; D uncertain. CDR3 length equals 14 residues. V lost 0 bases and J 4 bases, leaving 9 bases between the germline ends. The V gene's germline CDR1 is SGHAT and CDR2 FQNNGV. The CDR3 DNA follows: TGTGCCAGCAGCTTAGATTTGGAGAGCTATGGCTACACCTTC. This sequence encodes CASSLDLESYGYTF.

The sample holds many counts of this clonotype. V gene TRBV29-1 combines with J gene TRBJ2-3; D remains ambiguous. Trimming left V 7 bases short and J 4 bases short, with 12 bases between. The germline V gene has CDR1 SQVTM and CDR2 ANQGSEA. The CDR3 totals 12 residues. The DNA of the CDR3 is TGCAGCGGTATGGATCACGCAGATACGCAGTATTTT. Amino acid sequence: CSGMDHADTQYF.

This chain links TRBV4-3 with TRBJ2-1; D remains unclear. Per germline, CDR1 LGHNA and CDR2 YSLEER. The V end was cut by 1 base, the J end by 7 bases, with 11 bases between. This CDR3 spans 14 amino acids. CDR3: CASSQVGGSNEQFF. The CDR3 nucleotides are TGCGCCAGCAGCCAAGTAGGCGGATCGAATGAGCAGTTCTTC.

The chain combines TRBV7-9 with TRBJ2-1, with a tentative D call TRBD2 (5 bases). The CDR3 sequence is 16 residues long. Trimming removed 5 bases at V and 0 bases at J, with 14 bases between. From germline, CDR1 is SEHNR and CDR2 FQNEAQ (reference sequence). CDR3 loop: CASSPGLFYSYNEQFF. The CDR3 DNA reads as TGTGCCAGCAGCCCAGGACTTTTTTACTCCTACAATGAGCAGTTCTTC.

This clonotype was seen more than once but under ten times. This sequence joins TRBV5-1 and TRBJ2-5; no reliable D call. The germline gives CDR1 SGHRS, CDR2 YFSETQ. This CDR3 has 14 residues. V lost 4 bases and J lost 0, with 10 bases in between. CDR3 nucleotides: TGCGCCAGCAGCAAGACACTGTACCAAGAGACCCAGTACTTC. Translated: CASSKTLYQETQYF.

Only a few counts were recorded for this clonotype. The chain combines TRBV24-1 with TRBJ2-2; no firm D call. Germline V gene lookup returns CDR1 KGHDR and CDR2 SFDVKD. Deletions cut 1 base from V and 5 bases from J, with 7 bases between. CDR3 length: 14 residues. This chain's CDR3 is CATSDFSGTGELFF. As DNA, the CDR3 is TGTGCCACCAGTGATTTCTCCGGAACCGGGGAGCTGTTTTTT.